This TCR beta chain was captured in a study of cytomegalovirus exposure and HLA in healthy donors. The wider study: A data release that came early held roughly 85 million unique TCRs from HLA-typed donors. Findings of the study overall: TRBV6-2, TRBV6-3 and other indistinguishable V segments were excluded. Later analysis reportedly placed an Asian-associated ancestry cluster below the roughly 700-donor mean in N-insertions. The study recorded 150 to 200 TCR beta chains that were cytomegalovirus-associated.

With 60 Vbeta and 13 Jbeta primers, the PCR was carried out. Sequencing used immunoSEQ multiplex PCR; TCRdb keeps in-frame clones, though not all of them. The table shows approximately 100,000 clones, with around 80% occurring only once. The CDR3 sequence is 16 residues long. Germline CDR1 SGHAT, CDR2 FQNNGV. V was pared by 3 bases and J by 5 bases, with 9 bases of the junction left unmatched. With regard to this clone: Its antigen is undetermined.

The specimen sequenced was PBMCs. The genes are TRBV11-2 and TRBJ2-7; 11 nucleotides align to TRBD2. The origin of this receptor is a woman under 30 in good health and CMV-seronegative. The CDR3 reads CASSLLAGGQRDEQYF. As DNA, the CDR3 is TGTGCCAGCAGCTTGCTAGCGGGGGGCCAGAGGGACGAGCAGTACTTC.